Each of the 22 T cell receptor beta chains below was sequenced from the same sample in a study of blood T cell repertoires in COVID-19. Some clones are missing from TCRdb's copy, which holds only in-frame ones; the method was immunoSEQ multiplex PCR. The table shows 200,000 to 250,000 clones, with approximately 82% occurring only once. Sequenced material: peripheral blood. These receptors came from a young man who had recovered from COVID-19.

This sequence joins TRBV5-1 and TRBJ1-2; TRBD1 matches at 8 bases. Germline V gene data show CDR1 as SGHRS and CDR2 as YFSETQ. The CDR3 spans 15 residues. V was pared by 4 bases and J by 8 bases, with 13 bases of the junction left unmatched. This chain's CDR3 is CASSPTGQGMRGYTF. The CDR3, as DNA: TGCGCCAGCAGCCCTACTGGACAGGGAATGCGGGGCTACACCTTC.

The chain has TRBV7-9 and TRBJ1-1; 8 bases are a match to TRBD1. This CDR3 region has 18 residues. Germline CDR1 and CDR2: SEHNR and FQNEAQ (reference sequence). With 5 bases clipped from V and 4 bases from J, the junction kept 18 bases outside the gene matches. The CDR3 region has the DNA TGTGCCAGCAGCCCCTTCCGACAGGGGCTAGGTTTTGGCACTGAAGCTTTCTTT. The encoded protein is CASSPFRQGLGFGTEAFF. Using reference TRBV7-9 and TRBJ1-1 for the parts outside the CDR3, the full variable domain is DTGVSQNPRHKITKRGQNVTFRCDPISEHNRLYWYRQTLGQGPEFLTYFQNEAQLEKSRLLSDRFSAERPKGSFSTLEIQRTEQGDSAMYLCASSPFRQGLGFGTEAFFGQGTRLTVV.

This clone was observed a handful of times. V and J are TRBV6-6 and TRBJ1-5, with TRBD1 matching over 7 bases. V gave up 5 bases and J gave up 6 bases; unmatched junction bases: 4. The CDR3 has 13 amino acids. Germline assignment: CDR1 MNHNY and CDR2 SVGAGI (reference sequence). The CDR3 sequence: CASSIQGTQPQHF. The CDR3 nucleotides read TGTGCCAGCAGTATACAGGGGACTCAGCCCCAGCATTTT.

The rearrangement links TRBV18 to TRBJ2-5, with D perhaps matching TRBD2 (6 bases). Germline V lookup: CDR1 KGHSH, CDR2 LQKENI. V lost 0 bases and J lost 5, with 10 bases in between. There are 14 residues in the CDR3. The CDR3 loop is CASSPPGGPETQYF. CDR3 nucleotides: TGTGCCAGCTCACCACCGGGAGGTCCGGAGACCCAGTACTTC.

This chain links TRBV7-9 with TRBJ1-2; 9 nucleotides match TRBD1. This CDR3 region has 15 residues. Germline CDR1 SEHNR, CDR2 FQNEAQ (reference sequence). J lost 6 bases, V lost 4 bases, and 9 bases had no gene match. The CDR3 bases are TGTGCCAGCAGCTACGTGGGACAGGGTGGGCATGGCTACACCTTC. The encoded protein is CASSYVGQGGHGYTF.

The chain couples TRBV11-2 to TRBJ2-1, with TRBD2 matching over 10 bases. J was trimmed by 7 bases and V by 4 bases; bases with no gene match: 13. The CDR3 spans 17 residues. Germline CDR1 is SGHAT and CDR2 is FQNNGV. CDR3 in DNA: TGTGCCAGCAGCTCCCGTTGGGGTAGCGGGGGGATGAATGAGCAGTTCTTC. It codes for CASSSRWGSGGMNEQFF.

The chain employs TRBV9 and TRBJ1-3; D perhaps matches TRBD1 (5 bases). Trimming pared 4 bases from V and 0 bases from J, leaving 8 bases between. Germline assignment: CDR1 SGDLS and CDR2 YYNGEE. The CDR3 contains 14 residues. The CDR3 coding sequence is TGTGCCAGCAGCCCCCAGGGCTCTGGAAACACCATATATTTT. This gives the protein CASSPQGSGNTIYF.

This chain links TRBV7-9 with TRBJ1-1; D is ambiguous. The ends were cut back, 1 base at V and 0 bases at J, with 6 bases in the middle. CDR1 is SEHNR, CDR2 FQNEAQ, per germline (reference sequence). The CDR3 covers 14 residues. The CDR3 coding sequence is TGTGCCAGCAGCTTAGACAGCATGAACACTGAAGCTTTCTTT. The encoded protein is CASSLDSMNTEAFF.

This chain's CDR3 is CASSLVGLNTEAFF. CDR3 coding DNA: TGTGCCAGCAGCTTGGTGGGGCTGAACACTGAAGCTTTCTTT. The chain carries TRBV5-6 and TRBJ1-1, with D possibly being TRBD1 (5 bases). The length of the CDR3 is 14 residues. CDR1 is SGHDT and CDR2 is YYEEEE in the germline V gene. V was shortened by 0 bases and J by 0 bases, with 6 bases between the two germline ends.

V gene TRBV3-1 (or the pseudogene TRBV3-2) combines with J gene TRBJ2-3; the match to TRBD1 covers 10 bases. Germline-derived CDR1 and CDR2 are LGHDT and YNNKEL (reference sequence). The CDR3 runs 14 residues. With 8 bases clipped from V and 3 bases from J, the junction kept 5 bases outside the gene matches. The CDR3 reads CASRTGGGTDTQYF. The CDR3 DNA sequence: TGTGCCAGCCGGACAGGGGGTGGGACAGATACGCAGTATTTT.

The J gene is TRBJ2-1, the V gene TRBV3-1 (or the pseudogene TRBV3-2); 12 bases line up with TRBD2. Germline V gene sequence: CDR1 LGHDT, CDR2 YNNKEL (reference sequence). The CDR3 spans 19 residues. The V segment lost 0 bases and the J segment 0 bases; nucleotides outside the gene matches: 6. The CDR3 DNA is TGTGCCAGCAGCCAAGATGCGCTAGCGGGGGGGAGCTCCTACAATGAGCAGTTCTTC. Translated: CASSQDALAGGSSYNEQFF.

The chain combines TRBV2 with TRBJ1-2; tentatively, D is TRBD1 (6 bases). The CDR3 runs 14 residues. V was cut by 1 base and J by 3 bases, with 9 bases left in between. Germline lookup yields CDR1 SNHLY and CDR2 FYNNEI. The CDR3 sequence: CASSEEGDDYGYTF. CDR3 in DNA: TGTGCCAGCAGTGAAGAGGGGGACGACTATGGCTACACCTTC.

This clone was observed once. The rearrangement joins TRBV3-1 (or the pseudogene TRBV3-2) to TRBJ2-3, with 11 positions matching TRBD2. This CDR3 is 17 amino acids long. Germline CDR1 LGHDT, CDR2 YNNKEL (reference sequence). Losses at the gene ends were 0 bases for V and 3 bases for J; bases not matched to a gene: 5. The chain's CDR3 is CASSQEGSGGATDTQYF. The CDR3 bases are TGTGCCAGCAGCCAAGAGGGTAGCGGGGGGGCAACAGATACGCAGTATTTT.

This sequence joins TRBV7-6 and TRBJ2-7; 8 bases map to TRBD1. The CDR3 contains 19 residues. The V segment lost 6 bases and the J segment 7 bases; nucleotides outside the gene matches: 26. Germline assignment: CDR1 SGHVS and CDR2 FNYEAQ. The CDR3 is CASSRKKKSPGQVPGEQYF. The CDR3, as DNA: TGTGCCAGCAGTCGTAAAAAGAAAAGCCCGGGACAGGTTCCGGGAGAGCAGTACTTC.

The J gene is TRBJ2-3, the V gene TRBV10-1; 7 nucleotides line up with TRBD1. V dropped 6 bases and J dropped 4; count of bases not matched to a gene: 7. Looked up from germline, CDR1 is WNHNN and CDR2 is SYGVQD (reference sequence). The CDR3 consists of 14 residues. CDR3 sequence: CASSQRQGSDTQYF. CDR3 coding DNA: TGCGCCAGCAGCCAGAGACAGGGTTCAGATACGCAGTATTTT.

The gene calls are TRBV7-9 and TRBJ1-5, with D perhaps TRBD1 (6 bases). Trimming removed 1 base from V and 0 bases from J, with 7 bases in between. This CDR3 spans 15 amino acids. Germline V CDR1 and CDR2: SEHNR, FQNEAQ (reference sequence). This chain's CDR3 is CASSLEGDSNQPQHF. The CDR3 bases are TGTGCCAGCAGCTTAGAGGGGGATAGCAATCAGCCCCAGCATTTT.

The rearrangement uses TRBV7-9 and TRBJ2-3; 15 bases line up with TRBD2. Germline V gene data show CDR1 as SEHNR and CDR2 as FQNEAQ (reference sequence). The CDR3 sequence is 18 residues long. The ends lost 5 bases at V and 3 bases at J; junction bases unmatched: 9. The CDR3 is CASSRYAGTSGGTDTQYF. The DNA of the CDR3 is TGTGCCAGCAGCCGATATGCAGGGACTAGCGGGGGGACAGATACGCAGTATTTT.

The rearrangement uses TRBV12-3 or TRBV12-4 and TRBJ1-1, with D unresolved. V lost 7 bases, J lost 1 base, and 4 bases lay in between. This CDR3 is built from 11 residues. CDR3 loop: CASKQNTEAFF. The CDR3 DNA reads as TGTGCCAGCAAGCAGAACACTGAAGCTTTCTTT.

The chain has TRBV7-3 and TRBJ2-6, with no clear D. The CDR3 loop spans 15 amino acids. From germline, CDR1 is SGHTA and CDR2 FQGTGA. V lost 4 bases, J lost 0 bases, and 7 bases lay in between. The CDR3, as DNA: TGTGCCAGCAGCTCAGGCCTCTCTGGGGCCAACGTCCTGACTTTC. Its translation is CASSSGLSGANVLTF.

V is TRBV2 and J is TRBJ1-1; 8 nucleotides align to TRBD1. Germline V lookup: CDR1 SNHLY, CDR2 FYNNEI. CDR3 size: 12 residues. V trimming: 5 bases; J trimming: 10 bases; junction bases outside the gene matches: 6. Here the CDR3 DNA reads TGTGCCAGCAGTCCGGGACAGGTGGGAGCTTTCTTT. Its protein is CASSPGQVGAFF. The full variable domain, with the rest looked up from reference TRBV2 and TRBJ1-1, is EPEVTQTPSHQVTQMGQEVILRCVPISNHLYFYWYRQILGQKVEFLVSFYNNEISEKSEIFDDQFSVERPDGSNFTLKIRSTKLEDSAMYFCASSPGQVGAFFGQGTRLTVV.

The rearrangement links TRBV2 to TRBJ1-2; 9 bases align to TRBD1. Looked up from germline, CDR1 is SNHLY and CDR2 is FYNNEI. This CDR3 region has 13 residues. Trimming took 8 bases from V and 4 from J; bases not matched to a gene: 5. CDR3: CASLGQGIYGYTF. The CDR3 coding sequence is TGTGCCAGCCTAGGACAGGGGATCTATGGCTACACCTTC.

The CDR3 is CASRSSSDTQYF. The CDR3 DNA reads TGTGCCAGCAGGTCGAGTTCAGATACGCAGTATTTT. V and J are TRBV28 and TRBJ2-3, with D unclear. Germline V gene sequence: CDR1 MDHEN, CDR2 SYDVKM. The CDR3 runs 12 residues. V was pared by 6 bases and J by 4 bases, with 8 bases between.